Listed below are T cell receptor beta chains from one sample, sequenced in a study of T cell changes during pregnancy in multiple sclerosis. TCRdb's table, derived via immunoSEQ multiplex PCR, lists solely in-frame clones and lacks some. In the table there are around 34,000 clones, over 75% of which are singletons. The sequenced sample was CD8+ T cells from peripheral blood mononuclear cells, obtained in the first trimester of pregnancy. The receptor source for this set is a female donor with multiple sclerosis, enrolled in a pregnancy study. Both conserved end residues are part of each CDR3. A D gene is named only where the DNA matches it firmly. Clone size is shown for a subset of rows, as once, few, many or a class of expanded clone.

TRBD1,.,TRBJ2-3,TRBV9,CASSPFQGQGGTDTQYF,TGTGCCAGCAGCCCATTTCAGGGACAGGGGGGCACAGATACGCAGTATTTT
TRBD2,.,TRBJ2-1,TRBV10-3,CAISELAGAYNEQFF,TGTGCCATCAGTGAACTAGCGGGAGCTTACAATGAGCAGTTCTTC
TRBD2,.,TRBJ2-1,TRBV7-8,CASRGRSGSFNEQFF,TGTGCCAGCAGGGGGAGGAGCGGGAGTTTCAATGAGCAGTTCTTC
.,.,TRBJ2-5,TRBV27,CASSFGLDQETQYF,TGTGCCAGCAGTTTCGGACTCGACCAAGAGACCCAGTACTTC
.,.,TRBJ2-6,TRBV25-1,CAVADGANVLTF,TGTGCCGTGGCGGATGGGGCCAACGTCCTGACTTTC
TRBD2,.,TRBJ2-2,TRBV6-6,CASSTGAGVGGELFF,TGTGCCAGCAGTACTGGAGCGGGAGTTGGCGGGGAGCTGTTTTTT
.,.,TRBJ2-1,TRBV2,CASSDPSRYNEQFF,TGTGCCAGCAGTGACCCTAGCCGCTACAATGAGCAGTTCTTC
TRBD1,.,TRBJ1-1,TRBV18,CASSPPDRGLNTEAFF,TGTGCCAGCTCACCACCGGACAGGGGGTTGAACACTGAAGCTTTCTTT
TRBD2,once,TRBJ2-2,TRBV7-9,CASSFLLAGGANGELFF,TGTGCCAGCAGCTTCCTACTAGCGGGAGGTGCCAACGGGGAGCTGTTTTTT
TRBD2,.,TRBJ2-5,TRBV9,CASSVGGASGSRETQYF,TGTGCCAGCAGCGTAGGGGGGGCTAGCGGGAGTAGAGAGACCCAGTACTTC
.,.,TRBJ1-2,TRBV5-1,CASSLTLTHYYGYTF,TGCGCCAGCAGCTTAACTTTGACACACTACTATGGCTACACCTTC
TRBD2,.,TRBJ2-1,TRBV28,CASSALGASGKGEQFF,TGTGCCAGCAGTGCTTTGGGGGCTAGCGGGAAAGGTGAGCAGTTCTTC
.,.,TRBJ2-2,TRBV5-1,CASSLVATGELFF,TGCGCCAGCAGCTTGGTAGCGACCGGGGAGCTGTTTTTT
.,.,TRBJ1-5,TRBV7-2,CASSLLSSNQPQHF,TGTGCCAGCAGCTTACTCAGTAGCAATCAGCCCCAGCATTTT
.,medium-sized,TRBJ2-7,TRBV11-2,CASSLGTYEQYF,TGTGCCAGCAGCTTAGGGACTTACGAGCAGTACTTC
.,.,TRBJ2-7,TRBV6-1,CASQGSYEQYF,TGTGCCAGCCAGGGCTCCTACGAGCAGTACTTC
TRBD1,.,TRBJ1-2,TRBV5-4,CASTLQGAGRYTF,TGTGCCAGCACCCTACAGGGGGCAGGTCGCTACACCTTC
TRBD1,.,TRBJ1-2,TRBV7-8,CASSSLGRRGQGANYGYTF,TGTGCCAGCAGCTCTCTAGGGAGACGAGGACAGGGGGCTAACTATGGCTACACCTTC
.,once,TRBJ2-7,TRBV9,CASSVAGGPLYEQYF,TGTGCCAGCAGCGTAGCCGGAGGGCCGTTGTACGAGCAGTACTTC
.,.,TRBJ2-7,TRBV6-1,CASSERGRIIYEQYF,TGTGCCAGCAGTGAACGGGGTAGAATAATCTACGAGCAGTACTTC
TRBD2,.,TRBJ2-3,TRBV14,CASSQELAGVVSDTQYF,TGTGCCAGCAGCCAAGAACTAGCGGGAGTAGTATCAGATACGCAGTATTTT
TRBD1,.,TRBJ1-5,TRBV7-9,CASSSGTASNQPQHF,TGTGCCAGCAGCTCAGGGACAGCGAGCAATCAGCCCCAGCATTTT
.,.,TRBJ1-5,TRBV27,CASSLRQRNQPQHF,TGTGCCAGCAGTTTAAGACAGCGCAATCAGCCCCAGCATTTT
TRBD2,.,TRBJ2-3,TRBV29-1,CSVVAREDTDTQYF,TGCAGCGTTGTGGCGCGGGAGGACACAGATACGCAGTATTTT
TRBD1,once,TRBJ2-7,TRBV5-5,CASSWGSGQAYEQYF,TGTGCCAGCAGCTGGGGGAGCGGACAGGCCTACGAGCAGTACTTC
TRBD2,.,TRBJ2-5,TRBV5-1,CASSIRLAGGETQYF,TGCGCCAGCAGCATTCGACTAGCGGGGGGGGAGACCCAGTACTTC
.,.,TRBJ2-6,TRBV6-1,CASRAGSGANVLTF,TGTGCCAGCAGGGCAGGGTCTGGGGCCAACGTCCTGACTTTC
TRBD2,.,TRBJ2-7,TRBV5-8,CASRRGLAGFNEQYF,TGTGCCAGCAGAAGAGGACTAGCGGGATTCAACGAGCAGTACTTC
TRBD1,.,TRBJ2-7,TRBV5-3,CARSHGQGSEQYF,TGTGCCAGAAGCCACGGACAGGGCTCCGAGCAGTACTTC
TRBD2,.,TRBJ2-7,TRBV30,CAWSRGLAAYEQYF,TGTGCCTGGAGCCGGGGACTAGCGGCCTACGAGCAGTACTTC
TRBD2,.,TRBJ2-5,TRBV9,CASSVSGRASETQYF,TGTGCCAGCAGCGTTAGCGGGAGGGCCTCGGAGACCCAGTACTTC
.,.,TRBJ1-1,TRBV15,CATSSAPWDWGDTEAFF,TGTGCCACCAGCAGTGCCCCTTGGGACTGGGGGGACACTGAAGCTTTCTTT
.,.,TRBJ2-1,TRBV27,CASSTTRDAYNEQFF,TGTGCCAGCAGTACGACGCGGGACGCCTACAATGAGCAGTTCTTC
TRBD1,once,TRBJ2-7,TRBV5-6,CASSFEGQGTYEQYF,TGTGCCAGCAGCTTTGAGGGACAGGGAACCTACGAGCAGTACTTC
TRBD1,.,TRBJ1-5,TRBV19,CASSMGQRSNQPQHF,TGTGCCAGTAGTATGGGACAGCGTAGCAATCAGCCCCAGCATTTT
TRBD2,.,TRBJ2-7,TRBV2,CASSEGLAGYEQYF,TGTGCCAGCAGTGAGGGACTAGCGGGATACGAGCAGTACTTC
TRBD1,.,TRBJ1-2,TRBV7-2,CASSLTGGDYYGYTF,TGTGCCAGCAGCCTGACAGGGGGCGATTACTATGGCTACACCTTC
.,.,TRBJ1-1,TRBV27,CASSSSTGGITEAFF,.
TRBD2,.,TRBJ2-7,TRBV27,CASSGLAGVYEQYF,TGTGCCAGCAGTGGACTAGCGGGAGTCTACGAGCAGTACTTC
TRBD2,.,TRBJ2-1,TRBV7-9,CASSLTSGGNNEQFF,TGTGCCAGCAGCCTTACTAGCGGGGGGAACAATGAGCAGTTCTTC
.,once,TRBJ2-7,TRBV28,CASSLPRDSLSYEQYF,TGTGCCAGCAGTTTACCTCGGGACTCTCTCTCCTACGAGCAGTACTTC
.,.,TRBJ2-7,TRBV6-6,CASSYSTGSWQYF,TGTGCCAGCAGTTACTCTACAGGTTCCTGGCAGTACTTC
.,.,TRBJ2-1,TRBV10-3,CAIGVDSLATSYNEQFF,TGTGCCATCGGGGTCGACAGCCTAGCGACTTCGTACAATGAGCAGTTCTTC
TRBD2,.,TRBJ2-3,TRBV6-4,CASSDSAGAADTQYF,TGTGCCAGCAGTGATTCAGCGGGAGCGGCAGATACGCAGTATTTT
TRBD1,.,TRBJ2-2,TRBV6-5,CASSYGQGEVTGELFF,TGTGCCAGCAGTTACGGACAGGGGGAGGTCACCGGGGAGCTGTTTTTT
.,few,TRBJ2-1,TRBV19,CASSTEGLSYNEQFF,TGTGCCAGTAGTACGGAGGGCCTGTCCTACAATGAGCAGTTCTTC
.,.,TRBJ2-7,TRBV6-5,CASSYSNSLEQYF,TGTGCCAGCAGTTACTCGAACAGCCTGGAGCAGTACTTC
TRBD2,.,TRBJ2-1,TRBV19,CASSILREGINEQFF,TGTGCCAGTAGTATACTCCGGGAGGGCATCAATGAGCAGTTCTTC